The clone carrying this TCR beta chain turned up a few times. Its antigen is unknown. Trimming shortened V by 5 bases and J by 9 bases, and 25 bases separated the two germline ends. Germline values: CDR1 MNHEY, CDR2 SMNVEV (reference sequence). The CDR3 length is 16 residues. The entry originates in a study of blood T cells in healthy people across ages. For the study at large: Template switching picked up about one barcoded beta molecule for each two T cells. General study points: Age showed a roughly linear inverse relationship with TCR beta diversity per million T cells.

The second PCR ran roughly 6 to 11 cycles with a sample-barcoded 5' primer and J-beta primers. Per-sample output comprised a minimum of 2.5 million paired-end reads containing CDR3. TCRdb used MiXCR to reprocess the 5' RACE reads, holding one entry per CDR3 protein. The sample carries roughly 730,000 distinct CDR3 sequences, approximately 53% recorded once. The TCR originated in a man aged 35 to 55 in good health. Source material: blood. This chain connects TRBV27 to TRBJ2-5; no clear D. CDR3 nucleotide sequence: TGTGCCAGCAGTACCTCCGGACGGTACCGAGTGTGGGCCCAGTACTTC. Encoded protein: CASSTSGRYRVWAQYF.